These T cell receptor beta chains were read from a single sample in a study of T cell changes during pregnancy in multiple sclerosis. The method was immunoSEQ multiplex PCR; TCRdb's version includes in-frame clones alone and lacks a portion of them. The sample yields roughly 87,000 clones, just under 95% seen once. Sequencing was performed on peripheral blood, taken in the third trimester of pregnancy. The receptor source for this set is a female donor in good health, enrolled as a control in a pregnancy study. The conserved cysteine and the conserved F or W are not part of the CDR3 here.

v_call cdr3_aa
TRBV7-7 ASSQLLGLSNEQF
TRBV6-6 ASRYNRDRIYEQY
TRBV4-1 ASSQDGQQGYTGNTEAF
TRBV7-9 ASSSTSGRADEQF
TRBV2 ASSPPTGVSEQY
TRBV10-3 AIGTGLYNEQF
TRBV2 ASKRDRGSDEQF
TRBV7-8 ASSTGTGVAYEQY
TRBV4-1 ASSQPTSGTKNTIY
TRBV5-8 ASSLGLRLYNEQF
TRBV29-1 SVLPRRGSQIKTQY
TRBV9 ASNAGGSTDTQY
TRBV5-1 ASSLDREGGELF
TRBV28 ASSLGQYNEQF
TRBV7-6 ASSLGQGTGELF
TRBV28 ASSLPGTSGSHEQF
TRBV6-6 ASSQGAGNQPQH
TRBV29-1 SVEGGQHLAPYEQY
TRBV5-6 ASSLVLRPGETQY
TRBV11-3 ASSLGPDRVHEQY
TRBV5-1 ASSFQPGLVSDTQY
TRBV2 ASSRLAGAQDTQY
TRBV19 ASSMVFRTGGPGELF
TRBV19 ASRGAGVATYNEQF
TRBV10-3 AISGTGGVDEQF
TRBV4-2 ASSRGTGKSYGYT
TRBV15 ATSRESGTGSGELF
TRBV5-1 ASSSSASPGKAF
TRBV5-5 ASSNRTALNTEAF
TRBV6-1 ASSGGGSSTDTQY
TRBV15 ATRAGEETQY
TRBV5-1 ASSWTSGDYEQY
TRBV6-5 ASSYFPGVLGSEAF
TRBV15 ATSRGTSGLTDTQY
TRBV7-7 ASSVGQGINYEQY
TRBV5-6 ASSLELENTGELF
TRBV5-1 ASSLGDIYYEQY
TRBV10-3 AISESLRGIHNEQF
TRBV18 ASTALAGSYNEQF
TRBV10-3 AISEFSGTTNTGELF